This TCR beta chain was found in a study of shared clonotypes between healthy human individuals (dated by TCRdb to 2020 to 2021). Background for the entire study: A couple of women and three men aged 18 to 49 years were included in the cohort. For each donor, CD4 naive and CD4 memory were each run on three plates, CD8 naive on two plates, and CD8 memory on one plate. Blood TCR repertoires of four to six healthy adults were deeply sequenced to estimate repertoire size and the extent of clonotype sharing between individuals. Different laboratories and diverse techniques were used to prepare libraries and sequence TCR repertoires, to increase sequencing depth and limit assay-specific biases. Per donor, leukapheresis produced somewhere between about 0.85 and 8.9 billion PBMCs.

Spanning cysteine to phenylalanine, the CDR3 consists of 13 amino acids. The kept DNA is CDR3 alone, 39 bases in frame from the first base. CDR1 and CDR2, looked up from the germline V gene (reference sequence), are GTSNPN and SVGIG. V is reduced by 4 bases and J by 0 bases, leaving a spacing of 10 bases between them. A note on this clone: Its antigen target is currently unknown. No much larger clone exists at a distance of one base, and base qualities are not known.

TCR CDR3 regions were amplified from genomic DNA by multiplex PCR using the deep immunoSEQ assay. Extracted genomic DNA from each cell subset was distributed evenly across all wells of several immunoSEQ 96-well plates, and each plate was treated as a replicate. Each replicate PCR for sorted subsets received about 200 ng genomic DNA, equal to tens of thousands of T cell genomes. Purified libraries were quantified with a Qubit 3.0 fluorometer, sized on a Bioanalyzer 2100, and re-quantified with the KAPA Library Quantification kit. Each immunoSEQ 96-well plate was sequenced on its own single-read 150-cycle Illumina NextSeq 550 flow cell. On the study's bioinformatics: Because only junctional sequences without quality scores were contained in the immunoSEQ output, filtering matching that applied to full-length reads could not be performed. Sequences were annotated with PyIR, a Python wrapper for IgBLAST v1.9, and V/J genes and CDR3 were assigned using IMGT germline references. Reads with weak V/J assignments (E-value above 1e-6), missing CDR3, stop codons, out-of-frame junctions, or ambiguous translated residues were removed. V3J clonotypes were defined as sequences sharing the same inferred V gene, J gene, and CDR3 amino acid sequence. The percentage overlap between two repertoires was calculated by dividing the number of shared unique clonotypes by the size of the smaller repertoire. RTK rarefaction, the Chao1 estimator, and Recon v2.1 estimates of unobserved clonotypes were used to assess repertoire richness. For all TCRbeta clonotypes obtained by the gDNA method from four donors, generation probabilities were computed with OLGA. This is the immuneACCESS table as TCRdb keeps it, with only in-frame sequences that have V and J called. A part of the clones is gone; compared with another copy, unresolved V genes explain less than half, and the rest is unexplained. The DNA gave D and trimming, while V, J and clone size come from that table. Within this sample are a few million clones, with approximately 92% of them counted one time only. Jointly, the top ten make up 0.13% to 0.15% of the sample.

What the research found in general, with its limitations: Incomplete sequencing was indicated by rarefaction of sorted-subset datasets, despite the large sequencing depth. Compared with non-shared clonotypes, the clonotypes found in all four sorted-subset donors had higher generation probabilities. The small number of donors limited the genetic and exposure-history diversity represented. Sampling was limited to blood, and TCR repertoires in tissue likely differ from TCR repertoires in blood. When a few donors were compared, the shared fraction of clonotypes was 5% to 6.5% for naive CD4, roughly 3.3% for naive CD8, 2.3% for memory CD4, and about 0.36% for memory CD8. Estimated clonotype richness was generally larger for naive than for memory subsets. Pairwise subsampling led to the expectation that sequencing depth would affect the degree of clonotype sharing among donors.

The donors were healthy, HIV-negative adults who had no recently reported acute infections or vaccinations. Only Caucasian adults living in Nashville, Tennessee, USA were represented among the donors. CD4+ T cells were enriched by magnetic negative selection; naive cells were then positively selected on CD45RA, and the negative fraction formed the memory subset. Blood was collected by leukapheresis, and PBMCs were isolated by Ficoll-Histopaque density gradient centrifugation and then cryopreserved in liquid nitrogen vapor phase. Analytical flow cytometry was used to check the purity and quantity of each magnetically sorted T cell population. From each sorted fraction, genomic DNA was isolated and quantified by UV absorbance on a Nanodrop 2000c.

This receptor was obtained from a man aged 18 to 30 in good health. The chain joins TRBV30 to TRBJ2-7, with TRBD1 tentatively as D gene (6 bases match). Sequencing used naive CD4+ T cells sorted from blood. The cell subset or site label, as the study defines it: CD45RA+ positively selected. In nucleotides, the sequence is TGTGCCTGGAATACAGGGAACTCCTACGAGCAGTACTTC. Translation gives CAWNTGNSYEQYF.